The clone carrying this TCR beta chain occurred a few times. No antigen is known for it. Looked up from germline, CDR1 is SGHNT and CDR2 is YENEEA. V was shortened by 5 bases and J by 6 bases, with 16 bases between the two germline ends. CDR3 length: 14 residues. The record originates from a study of T cells in narcolepsy. Study-level results: Autoreactive HCRT-specific and TRIB2-specific clonotypes were marked in same-patient CSF-versus-blood CD4+ comparisons. Reportedly, autoreactive clonotypes were serially detected in patients' blood but not controls'.

The table came from immunoSEQ multiplex PCR; TCRdb's copy has only in-frame clones and leaves some out. The sample has tens of thousands of clones; about 81% are singletons. V and J are TRBV11-3 and TRBJ1-1; the D gene is possibly TRBD1 (6 bases). Source material: CD45RA- memory CD4+ T cells from PBMCs. The clonotype was recovered from a human donor with narcolepsy. The CDR3 nucleotides read TGTGCCAGCAGCCCCCCCGGGGGCCGAGCTGAAGCTTTCTTT. It codes for CASSPPGGRAEAFF.